These T cell receptor beta chains were read from a single sample in a study of cytomegalovirus exposure and HLA in healthy donors. Here immunoSEQ multiplex PCR was the method, and the copy in TCRdb shows in-frame clones only, minus some. The sample records approximately 40,000 clones, about nine tenths being singletons. The sample taken for sequencing was PBMCs. Source of these receptors: a woman between 40 and 50 years old in good health and CMV-seropositive. Both conserved end residues are part of each CDR3. The order of the fields is V gene, D gene, clone size, J gene, CDR3 DNA, CDR3 protein. A D gene is named only where the DNA matches it firmly. For some rows the clone size is stated as once, few or many, or as a class when expanded; others skip it.

TRBV6-1	NA	NA	TRBJ1-2	TGTGCCAGCAGTGATAGGGCAGGGTATGGCTACACCTTC	CASSDRAGYGYTF
TRBV7-2	TRBD1	NA	TRBJ2-5	TGTGCCAGCAGCCATATTCAGGGGGCGGAGGGGGAGACCCAGTACTTC	CASSHIQGAEGETQYF
TRBV28	NA	NA	TRBJ1-2	TGTGCCAGCAGTCCAGGCTATGGCTACACCTTC	CASSPGYGYTF
TRBV7-9	NA	NA	TRBJ2-2	TGTGCCAGCACCCTCTGGGGGGACACCGGGGAGCTGTTTTTT	CASTLWGDTGELFF
TRBV7-8	TRBD1	NA	TRBJ1-2	TGTGCCAGCAGCCCAGGGGGCCGCTATGGCTACACCTTC	CASSPGGRYGYTF
TRBV29-1	TRBD1	NA	TRBJ2-2	TGCAGCGTTGAAGCAAGGGGGCGCCGAACCGGGGAGCTGTTTTTT	CSVEARGRRTGELFF
TRBV28	TRBD1	NA	TRBJ1-2	TGTGCCAGCAGCCTACGGACAGGGAGGATTGGGTATGGCTACACCTTC	CASSLRTGRIGYGYTF
TRBV11-2	NA	NA	TRBJ1-3	TGTGCCAGCACCGGTCCTGGAAACACCATATATTTT	CASTGPGNTIYF
TRBV27	NA	NA	TRBJ1-1	TGTGCCAGCAGTTTCCCAGCGGGCGGGGAAGAAGGAACTGAAGCTTTCTTT	CASSFPAGGEEGTEAFF
TRBV2	TRBD2	once	TRBJ2-3	TGTGCCAGCAGTGAGGGTCTAGCGGTAGATACGCAGTATTTT	CASSEGLAVDTQYF
TRBV6-5	NA	NA	TRBJ2-5	TGTGCCAGCAGTTACACCGGTCTGTTGCAAGAGACCCAGTACTTC	CASSYTGLLQETQYF
TRBV6-5	TRBD2	once	TRBJ2-1	TGTGCCAGCAGCCTTTTAGCGGGGGCGGTCAATGAGCAGTTCTTC	CASSLLAGAVNEQFF
TRBV7-7	TRBD2	NA	TRBJ2-5	TGTGCCAGCAGCCCCGGACTAGCGGGGGGGGGCCGGGAGACCCAGTACTTC	CASSPGLAGGGRETQYF
TRBV19	NA	NA	TRBJ1-5	TGTGCCAGTAGCTTGACCAGGGGCTACAATCAGCCCCAGCATTTT	CASSLTRGYNQPQHF
TRBV5-1	TRBD1	NA	TRBJ1-2	TGCGCCAGCAGCCTAACGGGACAGGACTATGGCTACACCTTC	CASSLTGQDYGYTF
TRBV29-1	NA	NA	TRBJ2-3	TGCAGCGTTGAGGGTAGCTCTAGCACAGATACGCAGTATTTT	CSVEGSSSTDTQYF
TRBV27	NA	NA	TRBJ1-2	TGTGCCAGCAGTTCATACAGGGACCCGAACTATGGCTACACCTTC	CASSSYRDPNYGYTF
TRBV5-1	NA	NA	TRBJ1-2	TGCGCCAGCAGCATCGACAATACGGGCTACACCTTC	CASSIDNTGYTF
TRBV7-2	NA	NA	TRBJ1-5	TGTGCCAGCAGCGAGTCCGGGGGACGGAGGAATCAGCCCCAGCATTTT	CASSESGGRRNQPQHF
TRBV6-1	TRBD1	NA	TRBJ1-5	TGTGCCAGCAGTGAGCACGGGACAGGGAGCCAGCCCCAGCATTTT	CASSEHGTGSQPQHF
TRBV29-1	NA	NA	TRBJ1-4	TGCAGCGTCCGCAGCTCTAGGGAAAAACTGTTTTTT	CSVRSSREKLFF
TRBV4-3	TRBD1	NA	TRBJ1-1	TGCGCCAGCAGCCAAGGCCTGAAGTGGGGACAGGCGAACACTGAAGCTTTCTTT	CASSQGLKWGQANTEAFF
TRBV5-6	NA	NA	TRBJ2-6	TGTGCCAGCAGCTTCCCACACGGGTCTGGGGCCAACGTCCTGACTTTC	CASSFPHGSGANVLTF
TRBV9	TRBD2	NA	TRBJ2-3	TGTGCCAGCAGCTCGGCGGGAGCGGGGGGCGGGGATACGCAGTATTTT	CASSSAGAGGGDTQYF
TRBV7-9	TRBD1	NA	TRBJ1-1	TGTGCCAGCAGTTCAGGGGGCGCGGCTTTCTTT	CASSSGGAAFF
TRBV7-9	TRBD1	once	TRBJ1-2	TGTGCCAGCAGCTTCCAGGGGGCTGAATATGGCTACACCTTC	CASSFQGAEYGYTF
TRBV7-9	TRBD2	once	TRBJ2-2	TGTGCCAGCAGCTTGCGTGAGCGGGGGGGAGGCAACACCGGGGAGCTGTTTTTT	CASSLRERGGGNTGELFF
TRBV5-1	TRBD2	once	TRBJ2-2	TGCGCCAGCAGCTTGGGGTCGGGGGGGCCGTCCGGGGAGCTGTTTTTT	CASSLGSGGPSGELFF
TRBV19	TRBD1	once	TRBJ2-5	TGTGCCAGTAGTGGAGACAGGGGTGAGACCCAGTACTTC	CASSGDRGETQYF
TRBV29-1	NA	NA	TRBJ2-7	TGCAGCGTCCGGGTCTTCTACGAGCAGTACTTC	CSVRVFYEQYF
TRBV10-3	NA	NA	TRBJ1-1	TGTGCCATCAGTGAGGAGGGCCTGAACACTGAAGCTTTCTTT	CAISEEGLNTEAFF
TRBV5-5	TRBD1	NA	TRBJ1-2	TGTGCCAGCAGCTTACCCGGGACAGGGAGGGACTATGGCTACACCTTC	CASSLPGTGRDYGYTF